The 13 T cell receptor beta chains below were found in one sample sequenced in a study of T cells expressing NK-cell markers. TCRdb reanalyzed the 5' RACE reads and collapses them to one entry per CDR3 protein, without DNA. The sample shows 500,000 to 700,000 distinct CDR3 sequences, and approximately 3.5% sits with its ten largest clones. The specimen sequenced was blood T cells: a sorted CD56 or NKG2C T cell subset, CD4+ or CD8+ T cells, or bulk PBMC T cells (not recorded which). The receptors stem from a man aged 18 to 30 in good health.

The genes are TRBV7-3 and TRBJ2-1; TCRdb calls TRBD1, which cannot be checked without DNA. CDR1 is SGHTA and CDR2 is FQGTGA in the germline V gene. This CDR3 has 15 residues. The CDR3: CASSLNRGDYNEQFF.

J is TRBJ1-5 and V is TRBV5-1; the TCRdb call, TRBD1, lacks DNA for checking. The CDR3 loop spans 15 amino acids. Germline CDR1 reads SGHRS; CDR2 reads YFSETQ. The chain's CDR3 is CASSSGGGSNQPQHF.

J is TRBJ2-2 and V is TRBV2; TCRdb indicates TRBD1, and absent DNA this call remains unverified. Per germline, CDR1 SNHLY and CDR2 FYNNEI. The CDR3 extends over 14 amino acids. The CDR3 reads CAGRTGPNTGELFF.

The V call is TRBV29-1, the J call TRBJ2-1. CDR3 length: 14 residues. Germline CDR1 and CDR2: SQVTM and ANQGSEA. CDR3 region: CSVVGRGSYNEQFF.

This chain uses TRBV7-2 with TRBJ1-5. This CDR3 comprises 14 residues. Germline-derived CDR1 and CDR2 are SGHTA and FQGNSA. CDR3 residues: CASSFRSLLQPQHF.

The chain links TRBV15 to TRBJ2-3; TCRdb reports TRBD2, a call that lacks DNA to check it against. Germline CDR1 is LNHNV and CDR2 is YYDKDF (reference sequence). There are 17 residues in the CDR3. The CDR3 loop is CATSRSGDWRSTDTQYF.

This chain links TRBV15 with TRBJ1-2; the D call from TCRdb, TRBD1, cannot be confirmed without DNA. Germline V gene lookup returns CDR1 LNHNV and CDR2 YYDKDF (reference sequence). The CDR3 totals 16 residues. The CDR3 here is CATSRPSGTGGGGYTF.

The V gene is TRBV5-1, the J gene TRBJ2-1. CDR3 length: 14 residues. Germline CDR1 is SGHRS and CDR2 is YFSETQ. The CDR3 region is CASSLGNRPNEQFF.

The V gene is TRBV7-9, the J gene TRBJ1-2; without DNA, the TCRdb call of TRBD1 cannot be checked. The length of the CDR3 is 13 residues. Per the germline V gene, CDR1 is SEHNR and CDR2 is FQNEAQ (reference sequence). The CDR3 sequence is CASSRDSNYGYTF.

The chain combines TRBV14 with TRBJ2-1; TCRdb designates TRBD2, a call that cannot be tested without DNA. This CDR3 region has 15 residues. Looked up from germline, CDR1 is SGHDN and CDR2 is FVKESK. The CDR3 sequence: CASSQHGTTYNEQFF.

This chain uses TRBV20-1 with TRBJ2-1; TCRdb lists TRBD2, though no DNA is available to test this call. CDR3 size: 14 residues. CDR1 DFQATT and CDR2 SNEGSKA come from the germline V gene (reference sequence). The CDR3 sequence is CSAPIAGTDNEQFF.

This chain joins TRBV12-3 or TRBV12-4 and TRBJ2-3; the TCRdb D gene call, TRBD2, has no DNA to confirm it. The CDR3 sequence is 19 residues long. CDR3 sequence: CASSFFPASGSPTADTQYF.

This rearrangement joins TRBV5-1 to TRBJ1-4; as DNA is missing, the TRBD1 call by TCRdb cannot be tested. The germline V gene has CDR1 SGHRS and CDR2 YFSETQ. The CDR3 spans 14 residues. CDR3 in amino acids: CASSLQGWKEKLFF.